These 11 T cell receptor beta chains came from one sample sequenced in a study of T-cell memory formation after mild COVID-19. TCRdb re-analysed the 5' RACE reads in MiXCR, keeping a single row per CDR3 protein. This sample has 250,000 to 400,000 distinct CDR3 sequences; roughly an eighth occur once, and the top ten carry about 21%. Material for sequencing was PBMCs or a T cell subset sorted from them (not recorded which). Receptors were obtained from a man in his late teens or twenties who had mild COVID-19 (a few samples of this study predate the infection). Cell type and time point are not known.

At least ten counts were recorded for this clonotype. V and J are TRBV7-7 and TRBJ2-5, with D hard to call. With 5 bases removed from V and 4 bases from J, the gap between germline ends came to 17 bases. The germline V gene encodes CDR1 SSHAT and CDR2 FNYEAQ (reference sequence). The CDR3 is 15 residues long. The CDR3 spells CASSRYFEGRETQYF. CDR3 coding DNA: TGTGCCAGCAGCCGATATTTTGAAGGGCGAGAGACCCAGTACTTC. Full variable domain (missing parts from reference TRBV7-7 and TRBJ2-5): GAGVSQSPRYKVTKRGQDVTLRCDPISSHATLYWYQQALGQGPEFLTYFNYEAQPDKSGLPSDRFSAERPEGSISTLTIQRTEQRDSAMYRCASSRYFEGRETQYFGPGTRLLVL.

The sample holds a few counts of this clonotype. The chain uses TRBV6-6 and TRBJ2-7; D gene ambiguous. Trimming took 5 bases from V and 5 from J, leaving 7 bases between them. CDR1 is MNHNY, CDR2 SVGAGI, per germline (reference sequence). This CDR3 comprises 11 residues. This chain's CDR3 is CASSRIDEQYF. The CDR3, as DNA: TGTGCCAGCAGTCGCATCGACGAGCAGTACTTC.

There are many counts of this clonotype. This chain joins TRBV29-1 and TRBJ2-3, with 8 bases that match TRBD1. Germline V lookup: CDR1 SQVTM, CDR2 ANQGSEA. This CDR3 comprises 14 residues. J gave up 1 base and V 7 bases, and 7 bases lay outside the gene matches. CDR3 sequence: CSAPRGQGTDTQYF. The CDR3 DNA sequence: TGCAGCGCCCCCCGGGGACAGGGCACAGATACGCAGTATTTT.

The rearrangement links TRBV12-3 or TRBV12-4 to TRBJ1-2, with a tentative D call TRBD1 (5 bases). V gave up 4 bases and J gave up 7 bases, with 10 bases separating them. This CDR3 region has 12 residues. This CDR3 reads CASSSGLLGYTF. The CDR3 coding sequence is TGTGCCAGCAGTTCGGGACTTCTTGGCTACACCTTC.

The rearrangement links TRBV3-1 to TRBJ1-1, with 10 nucleotides matching TRBD1. CDR1 and CDR2 (germline): LGHDT, YNNKEL (reference sequence). The CDR3 totals 13 residues. The trim removed 5 bases at V and 7 bases at J, leaving 4 bases unmatched. The CDR3 sequence: CASSIDRGHEAFF. Here the CDR3 DNA reads TGTGCCAGCAGCATTGACAGGGGGCATGAAGCTTTCTTT. The full variable domain, rest sourced from reference TRBV3-1 and TRBJ1-1, is DTAVSQTPKYLVTQMGNDKSIKCEQNLGHDTMYWYKQDSKKFLKIMFSYNNKELIINETVPNRFSPKSPDKAHLNLHINSLELGDSAVYFCASSIDRGHEAFFGQGTRLTVV.

This clonotype has a handful of counts. V and J are TRBV2 and TRBJ1-1; no reliable D call. V was clipped by 3 bases and J by 1 base, with 9 bases between them. The V gene's germline CDR1 is SNHLY and CDR2 FYNNEI. CDR3 length equals 14 residues. CDR3: CASSEGSPNTEAFF. The CDR3 coding sequence is TGTGCCAGCAGTGAGGGTAGCCCGAACACTGAAGCTTTCTTT.

This clonotype has just a few counts. The genes are TRBV5-1 and TRBJ2-2, with D maybe TRBD1 (6 bases). The germline CDR1 and CDR2 sequences are SGHRS and YFSETQ. The V and J ends lost 4 bases and 6 bases respectively, with 19 bases between them. The CDR3 has 16 amino acids. The CDR3, as DNA: TGCGCCAGCAGCCGGGTAGAACAGGGTTTATCCGGGGAGCTGTTTTTT. Amino acid sequence: CASSRVEQGLSGELFF.

V and J are TRBV20-1 and TRBJ2-1; D may correspond to TRBD1 or TRBD2 (6 bases each). Trimming pared 3 bases from V and 6 bases from J, leaving 12 bases between. This CDR3 is built from 13 residues. Per the germline V gene, CDR1 is DFQATT and CDR2 is SNEGSKA (reference sequence). The CDR3, as DNA: TGCAGTGCTAGGGGGGGCGCAATCAATGAGCAGTTCTTC. Translated, it gives CSARGGAINEQFF.

There are many counts of this clonotype. CDR3 sequence reads: CASSTPGKSYEQYF. CDR3 coding DNA: TGTGCCAGCAGCACTCCGGGGAAAAGCTACGAGCAGTACTTC. The chain recombines TRBV7-2 with TRBJ2-7; D perhaps matches TRBD2 (5 bases). CDR3 length equals 14 residues. V shed 5 bases and J shed 3 bases, with 14 bases lying between them. In germline, CDR1 is SGHTA, CDR2 FQGNSA. Full variable domain (missing parts from reference TRBV7-2 and TRBJ2-7): GAGVSQSPSNKVTEKGKDVELRCDPISGHTALYWYRQSLGQGLEFLIYFQGNSAPDKSGLPSDRFSAERTGGSVSTLTIQRTQQEDSAVYLCASSTPGKSYEQYFGPGTRLTVT.

This clonotype was detected only a few times. J is TRBJ1-2 and V is TRBV7-9, with a possible D match to TRBD1 (5 bases). This CDR3 has 14 residues. Germline V CDR1 and CDR2: SEHNR, FQNEAQ (reference sequence). The germline V and J ends were trimmed by 7 bases and 2 bases, with 14 bases remaining between them. The CDR3, as DNA: TGTGCCAGCACCCTTACCGGGGCCAACTATGGCTACACCTTC. It translates to CASTLTGANYGYTF.

The rearrangement joins TRBV10-3 to TRBJ1-5; D gene ambiguous. This CDR3 is 12 amino acids long. Trimming pared 6 bases from V and 8 bases from J, leaving 11 bases between. CDR1 and CDR2 from the germline V gene are ENHRY and SYGVKD. The CDR3, as DNA: TGTGCCATCAGGGACCCTGCGGAGCCCCAGCATTTT. This encodes CAIRDPAEPQHF.